The 10 T cell receptor beta chains below come from one sample, sequenced in a study of CD8 T cells in Susac syndrome. A quantity of about 0.45 to 1 ug RNA underwent reverse transcription using random hexamers. Via MiXCR, TCRdb re-called the immunoSEQ multiplex PCR reads, giving one row per CDR3 protein. The table includes roughly 150,000 distinct CDR3 sequences, 95% to 96% detected once. The sequencing input was CD8+ T cells from PBMCs. Every receptor here comes from a human donor with multiple sclerosis.

The chain couples TRBV13 to TRBJ1-2, with D maybe TRBD1 (5 bases). CDR1 PRHDT and CDR2 FYEKMQ come from the germline V gene (reference sequence). Deletions cut 5 bases from V and 8 bases from J, with 30 bases between. The CDR3 is 18 amino acids. CDR3 protein: CASSDTATTSKAGVGYTF. The CDR3 coding sequence is TGTGCCAGCAGCGACACCGCAACAACCTCAAAGGCGGGGGTGGGCTACACCTTC.

The chain couples TRBV6-1 to TRBJ2-4; D gene ambiguous. V was clipped by 8 bases and J by 1 base, with 9 bases between them. The germline CDR1 and CDR2 sequences are MNHNS and SASEGT. This CDR3 spans 13 amino acids. The CDR3 DNA follows: TGTGCCAGCCCAGATGGGGCCAAAAACATTCAGTACTTC. Protein sequence: CASPDGAKNIQYF.

The CDR3 spells CSVGTGQETQYF. CDR3 DNA: TGCAGCGTCGGGACAGGGCAAGAGACCCAGTACTTC. V and J are TRBV29-1 and TRBJ2-5, with 9 bases lining up with TRBD1. The CDR3 consists of 12 residues. Germline assignment: CDR1 SQVTM and CDR2 ANQGSEA. V was clipped by 6 bases and J by 2 bases; unmatched bases: 1.

This chain uses TRBV7-6 with TRBJ2-5; weak D call: TRBD2 (6 bases). With 2 bases removed from V and 9 bases from J, the gap between germline ends came to 10 bases. Germline V gene data show CDR1 as SGHVS and CDR2 as FNYEAQ. CDR3 length: 12 amino acids. The CDR3 sequence is CASSLLAGPQYF. In DNA, the CDR3 is TGTGCCAGCAGCTTACTGGCGGGGCCCCAGTACTTC.

The chain employs TRBV7-2 and TRBJ2-7; no clear D. The CDR3 sequence is 13 residues long. V was pared by 8 bases and J by 4 bases, with 15 bases between. Looked up from germline, CDR1 is SGHTA and CDR2 is FQGNSA. The CDR3 DNA sequence: TGTGCCAGCTACTCCCTCACCGGTTACGAGCAGTACTTC. It yields the protein CASYSLTGYEQYF.

The gene calls are TRBV9 and TRBJ2-1, with D possibly called TRBD1 or TRBD2 (6 bases each). From germline, CDR1 is SGDLS and CDR2 YYNGEE. With 4 bases removed from V and 8 bases from J, the gap between germline ends came to 25 bases. The length of the CDR3 is 17 residues. The DNA for the CDR3 is TGTGCCAGCAGCCTAGGGGGAAATGAACGGAGGGCTTATGAGCAGTTCTTC. Its translation is CASSLGGNERRAYEQFF.

This rearrangement joins TRBV5-1 to TRBJ2-3; tentative D call: TRBD2 (5 bases). This CDR3 has 15 residues. The germline V gene has CDR1 SGHRS and CDR2 YFSETQ. V shed 0 bases and J shed 2 bases, with 10 bases lying between them. CDR3 sequence: CASSLDFGDTDTQYF. DNA for the CDR3: TGCGCCAGCAGCTTGGATTTCGGGGACACAGATACGCAGTATTTT.

The rearrangement joins TRBV20-1 to TRBJ1-2; D remains ambiguous. This CDR3 comprises 12 residues. From germline, CDR1 is DFQATT and CDR2 SNEGSKA (reference sequence). The ends were cut back, 7 bases at V and 4 bases at J, with 13 bases in the middle. CDR3 DNA sequence: TGCAGTGGCCAGGACGGAGCCTATGGCTACACCTTC. Translating it yields CSGQDGAYGYTF.

V gene TRBV15 combines with J gene TRBJ1-2, with D possibly TRBD1 on 6 matching bases. The CDR3 loop spans 13 amino acids. From germline, CDR1 is LNHNV and CDR2 YYDKDF (reference sequence). V gave up 5 bases and J gave up 4 bases, with 11 bases separating them. The CDR3 protein is CATSGGGGYGYTF. CDR3 in DNA: TGTGCCACCAGCGGAGGGGGGGGCTATGGCTACACCTTC.

The V gene is TRBV29-1, the J gene TRBJ2-3; D is ambiguous. Germline assignment: CDR1 SQVTM and CDR2 ANQGSEA. The CDR3 totals 13 residues. V lost 7 bases and J 4 bases, leaving 15 bases between the germline ends. The CDR3 region is CSASASAPDTQYF. CDR3 bases: TGCAGCGCCTCGGCCTCCGCCCCAGATACGCAGTATTTT.